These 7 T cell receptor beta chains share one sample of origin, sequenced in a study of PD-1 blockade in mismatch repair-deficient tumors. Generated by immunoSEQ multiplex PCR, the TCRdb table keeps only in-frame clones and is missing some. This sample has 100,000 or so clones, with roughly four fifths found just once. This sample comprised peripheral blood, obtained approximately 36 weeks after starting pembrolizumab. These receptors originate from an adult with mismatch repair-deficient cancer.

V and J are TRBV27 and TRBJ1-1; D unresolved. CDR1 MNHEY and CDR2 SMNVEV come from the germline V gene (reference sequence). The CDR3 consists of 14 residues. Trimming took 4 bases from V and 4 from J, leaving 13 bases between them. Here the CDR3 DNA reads TGTGCCAGCAGTTGGCGTAACTTTGGCACTGAAGCTTTCTTT. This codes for CASSWRNFGTEAFF.

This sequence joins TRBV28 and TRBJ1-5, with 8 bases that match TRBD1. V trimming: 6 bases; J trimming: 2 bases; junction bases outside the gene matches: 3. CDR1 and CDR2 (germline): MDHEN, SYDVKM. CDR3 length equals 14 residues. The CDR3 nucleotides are TGTGCCAGCAGACCGACAGGGGGCAATCAGCCCCAGCATTTT. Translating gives CASRPTGGNQPQHF.

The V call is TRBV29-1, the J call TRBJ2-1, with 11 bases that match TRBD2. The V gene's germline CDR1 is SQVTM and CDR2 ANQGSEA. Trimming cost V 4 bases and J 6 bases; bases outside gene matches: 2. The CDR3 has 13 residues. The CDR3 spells CSVGLAGFNEQFF. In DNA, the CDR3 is TGCAGCGTTGGACTAGCGGGATTCAATGAGCAGTTCTTC.

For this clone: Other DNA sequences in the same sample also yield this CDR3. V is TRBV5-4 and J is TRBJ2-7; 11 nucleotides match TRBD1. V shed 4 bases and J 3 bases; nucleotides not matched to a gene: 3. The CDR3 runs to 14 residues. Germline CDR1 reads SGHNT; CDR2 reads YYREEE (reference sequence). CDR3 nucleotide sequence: TGTGCCAGCAGCCCCGGGACAGGGGGCTACGAGCAGTACTTC. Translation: CASSPGTGGYEQYF.

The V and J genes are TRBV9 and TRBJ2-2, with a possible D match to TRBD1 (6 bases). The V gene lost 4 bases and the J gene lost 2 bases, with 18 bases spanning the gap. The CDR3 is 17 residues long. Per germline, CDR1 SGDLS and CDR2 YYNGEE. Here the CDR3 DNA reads TGTGCCAGCAGCCCAGGGGTTTTGGGTGCTAACACCGGGGAGCTGTTTTTT. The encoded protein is CASSPGVLGANTGELFF.

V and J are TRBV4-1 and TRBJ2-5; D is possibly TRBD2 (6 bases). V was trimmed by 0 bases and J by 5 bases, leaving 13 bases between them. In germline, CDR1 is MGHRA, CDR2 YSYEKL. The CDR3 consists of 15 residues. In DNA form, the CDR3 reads TGCGCCAGCAGCCAAGATCAATCAGGGACTGAGACCCAGTACTTC. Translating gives CASSQDQSGTETQYF.

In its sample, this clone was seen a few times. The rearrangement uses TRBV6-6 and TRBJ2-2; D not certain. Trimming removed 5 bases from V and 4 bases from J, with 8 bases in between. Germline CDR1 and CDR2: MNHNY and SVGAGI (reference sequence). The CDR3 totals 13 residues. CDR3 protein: CASSATSTGELFF. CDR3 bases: TGTGCCAGCAGTGCGACCTCCACCGGGGAGCTGTTTTTT.